This is a list of T cell receptor beta chains from one sample in a study of human T cells and chemical hapten exposure. TCRdb used MiXCR to reprocess the 5' RACE reads, holding one entry per CDR3 protein. This sample has under 150,000 distinct CDR3 sequences; approximately 19% occur once, and the top ten carry around 2.8%. The receptor source for this set is a human donor in good health. Both conserved end residues are part of each CDR3. The D gene is left open where the match is weak. Size is omitted from some rows. Given values are once, few, many or a class for expanded clones.

cdr3_length	v_call	d_call	j_call	clone_size	cdr3_aa	cdr3_nt
14	TRBV24-1	TRBD1	TRBJ1-4	NA	CATSTPGTGKKLFF	TGTGCCACCAGTACCCCCGGGACAGGGAAAAAACTGTTTTTT
13	TRBV29-1	NA	TRBJ1-2	few	CSVEDPSNYGYTF	TGCAGCGTTGAAGATCCCTCTAACTATGGCTACACCTTC
15	TRBV5-1	TRBD1	TRBJ1-1	NA	CASSSGQAKGTEAFF	TGCGCCAGCAGCTCCGGACAGGCTAAGGGCACTGAAGCTTTCTTT
16	TRBV19	NA	TRBJ1-5	NA	CACQSSLGRGNQPQHF	TGTGCCTGCCAGAGTTCCCTTGGCCGAGGCAATCAGCCCCAGCATTTT
15	TRBV10-3	NA	TRBJ2-1	few	CAWPFAPSSYNEQFF	TGTGCCTGGCCGTTCGCTCCGAGCTCCTACAATGAGCAGTTCTTC
16	TRBV24-1	TRBD2	TRBJ2-3	few	CATSALTSGSGDTQYF	TGTGCCACCAGTGCCCTCACTAGCGGGAGTGGGGATACGCAGTATTTT
16	TRBV20-1	TRBD1	TRBJ2-3	NA	CSAIKGQGRSNQPQYF	TGCAGTGCTATTAAGGGACAGGGCCGTAGCAATCAGCCCCAGTATTTT
15	TRBV5-5	NA	TRBJ1-2	NA	CASSLTGMEDYGYTF	TGTGCCAGCAGCTTGACAGGGATGGAGGACTATGGCTACACCTTC
13	TRBV19	TRBD1	TRBJ2-7	few	CASSLGQAAEQYF	TGTGCCAGTAGTCTGGGACAGGCGGCGGAGCAGTACTTC
14	TRBV6-5	TRBD1	TRBJ1-6	NA	CASSPGQGSSPLHF	TGTGCCAGCAGCCCCGGACAGGGGAGTTCACCCCTCCACTTT
13	TRBV3-1	NA	TRBJ2-5	few	CASSLGRGETQYF	TGTGCCAGCAGCCTGGGACGCGGAGAGACCCAGTACTTC
14	TRBV20-1	NA	TRBJ2-3	few	CSASGPLGTDTQYF	TGCAGTGCTAGCGGTCCGCTGGGCACAGATACGCAGTATTTT
13	TRBV5-1	NA	TRBJ1-2	NA	CASSLSREYGYTF	TGCGCCAGCAGCTTATCCAGGGAATATGGCTACACCTTC
16	TRBV3-1	TRBD1	TRBJ2-2	NA	CASSWGQGFNTGELFF	TGTGCCAGCAGCTGGGGACAGGGCTTTAACACCGGGGAGCTGTTTTTT
14	TRBV24-1	NA	TRBJ2-1	few	CATSDLPPPNEQFF	TGTGCCACCAGTGATTTGCCCCCCCCCAATGAGCAGTTCTTC
19	TRBV18	TRBD2	TRBJ2-1	NA	CASSSLTPGTSGTNNEQFF	TGTGCCAGCTCATCGCTAACCCCCGGGACTAGCGGGACCAACAATGAGCAGTTCTTC
14	TRBV10-3	TRBD2	TRBJ2-3	NA	CTTRTSGSTDTQYF	TGTACCACGCGGACTAGCGGTAGCACAGATACGCAGTATTTT
15	TRBV12-3/TRBV12-4	NA	TRBJ2-1	few	CASIDRRSSYNEQFF	TGTGCCAGCATCGACAGGAGGAGCTCCTACAATGAGCAGTTCTTC
17	TRBV28	NA	TRBJ1-2	NA	CASSLSAGTNTNYGYTF	TGTGCCAGCAGTTTAAGTGCTGGGACGAACACTAACTATGGCTACACCTTC
11	TRBV29-1	NA	TRBJ1-1	NA	CSVGVNTEAFF	TGCAGCGTAGGAGTGAACACTGAAGCTTTCTTT
12	TRBV29-1	TRBD2	TRBJ2-1	few	CSGLAVSDEQFF	TGTAGCGGACTAGCGGTCTCTGATGAGCAGTTCTTC
15	TRBV3-1	TRBD1	TRBJ2-5	few	CASSRRTGIGETQYF	TGTGCCAGCAGCCGACGGACAGGGATCGGCGAGACCCAGTACTTC
14	TRBV4-1	NA	TRBJ2-1	NA	CASSQVGRNNEQFF	TGCGCCAGCAGCCAAGTAGGAAGAAACAATGAGCAGTTCTTC
19	TRBV28	TRBD2	TRBJ2-3	once	CASSSHGLAGGRGTDTQYF	TGTGCCAGCAGTTCCCACGGACTAGCGGGAGGACGGGGCACAGATACGCAGTATTTT
18	TRBV21-1	NA	TRBJ1-5	few	CASSKVHREEAWGQPQHF	TGTGCCAGCAGCAAAGTACACAGGGAGGAGGCCTGGGGTCAGCCCCAGCATTTT
17	TRBV19	NA	TRBJ2-1	NA	CASSIGRGRDPSNEQFF	TGTGCCAGTAGTATAGGAAGGGGGAGGGACCCCAGCAATGAGCAGTTCTTC
12	TRBV28	NA	TRBJ1-2	NA	CASSLGRYGYTF	TGTGCCAGCAGTTTGGGCCGGTACGGCTACACCTTC
15	TRBV6-1	NA	TRBJ1-5	NA	CASSEAGGGAQPQHF	TGTGCCAGCAGTGAAGCGGGCGGCGGGGCTCAGCCCCAGCATTTT
16	TRBV5-1	TRBD1	TRBJ1-1	few	CASRQGDRDTYTEAFF	TGCGCCAGCCGACAAGGGGACAGGGACACTTACACTGAAGCTTTCTTT
15	TRBV28	NA	TRBJ1-3	NA	CASSSPGTGRNTIYF	TGTGCCAGCAGTTCTCCGGGAACGGGTAGAAACACCATATATTTT
16	TRBV28	TRBD2	TRBJ2-3	NA	CASSRTSGSPWHTQYF	TGTGCCAGCAGTCGGACTAGCGGGAGCCCCTGGCATACGCAGTATTTT
15	TRBV5-1	TRBD1	TRBJ2-1	few	CASSPGTGPYNEQFF	TGCGCCAGCAGCCCCGGGACAGGGCCCTACAATGAGCAGTTCTTC
15	TRBV20-1	TRBD1	TRBJ1-5	NA	CSARGTGAPSQPQHF	TGCAGTGCTAGAGGGACAGGGGCGCCCAGTCAGCCCCAGCATTTT
16	TRBV6-1	TRBD1	TRBJ2-4	NA	CASSERDRGRGNIQYF	TGTGCCAGCAGTGAAAGAGACAGGGGGCGCGGAAACATTCAGTACTTC
17	TRBV9	TRBD1	TRBJ2-2	many	CASSVSTGTGHTGELFF	TGTGCCAGCAGCGTTTCTACCGGGACAGGCCACACCGGGGAGCTGTTTTTT
14	TRBV2	NA	TRBJ2-6	NA	CASTVHSGANVLTF	TGTGCCAGCACAGTGCACTCTGGGGCCAACGTCCTGACTTTC
15	TRBV28	TRBD1	TRBJ2-7	few	CASSPLTGGRYEQYF	TGTGCCAGCAGTCCCCTGACAGGGGGTCGATACGAGCAGTACTTC
12	TRBV20-1	NA	TRBJ1-5	few	CSAREGSQPQHF	TGCAGTGCCCGAGAAGGTAGCCAGCCCCAGCATTTT
14	TRBV12-3/TRBV12-4	NA	TRBJ2-2	NA	CASNLGGATGELFF	TGTGCCAGCAATTTGGGGGGGGCTACCGGGGAGCTGTTTTTT
16	TRBV3-1	TRBD2	TRBJ2-1	few	CASSQVASGRYNEQFF	TGTGCCAGCAGCCAAGTTGCTAGCGGGAGGTACAATGAGCAGTTCTTC
12	TRBV5-1	NA	TRBJ2-1	few	CASSLAVNEQFF	TGCGCCAGCAGCTTGGCGGTCAATGAGCAGTTCTTC
13	TRBV7-2	TRBD2	TRBJ2-7	few	CASSSPGRSEQYF	TGTGCCAGCAGCTCCCCCGGGAGGTCCGAGCAGTACTTC
16	TRBV27	NA	TRBJ2-6	NA	CASSTYLSSGANVLTF	TGTGCCAGCAGTACTTACCTGAGCTCTGGGGCCAACGTCCTGACTTTC
14	TRBV12-3/TRBV12-4	TRBD1	TRBJ2-7	NA	CASSPFGTALEQYF	TGTGCCAGCAGCCCGTTTGGGACAGCCCTCGAGCAGTACTTC
16	TRBV28	TRBD2	TRBJ2-1	few	CAISARAGVRYNEQFF	TGTGCCATCAGCGCCCGGGCGGGAGTCCGGTACAATGAGCAGTTCTTC
16	TRBV12-3/TRBV12-4	NA	TRBJ2-3	NA	CASSFSLSEYTDTQYF	TGTGCCAGCAGTTTTTCTTTGTCGGAGTATACAGATACGCAGTATTTT
13	TRBV6-1	NA	TRBJ1-5	few	CASRMGDNQPQHF	TGTGCCAGCAGGATGGGAGACAATCAGCCCCAGCATTTT
13	TRBV7-9	NA	TRBJ1-1	few	CASSLAQGSKAFF	TGTGCCAGCAGCTTAGCACAAGGGAGCAAAGCTTTCTTT
17	TRBV28	NA	TRBJ2-6	NA	CASSPPRPTSGANVLTF	TGTGCCAGCAGTCCCCCGCGACCGACCTCTGGGGCCAACGTCCTGACTTTC
16	TRBV3-1	TRBD2	TRBJ2-5	NA	CASSRGGSSGRQTQYF	TGTGCCAGCAGCCGAGGGGGATCTAGCGGGAGGCAGACCCAGTACTTC
15	TRBV20-1	NA	TRBJ1-1	few	CSARVGGGAGDEAFF	TGCAGTGCTAGGGTTGGTGGGGGGGCCGGAGATGAAGCTTTCTTT
14	TRBV25-1	NA	TRBJ2-7	few	CASSEGERSYEQYF	TGTGCCAGCAGTGAAGGGGAGAGGTCCTACGAGCAGTACTTC
14	TRBV5-6	TRBD1	TRBJ1-2	NA	CASRSRTGYYGYTF	TGTGCCAGCAGGAGTCGGACAGGGTACTATGGCTACACCTTC
15	TRBV7-9	NA	TRBJ2-1	NA	CASSGLGSSYNEQFF	TGTGCCAGCAGCGGGCTGGGGAGCTCCTACAATGAGCAGTTCTTC
13	TRBV4-1	TRBD1	TRBJ2-1	many	CASRRTGLNEQFF	TGCGCCAGCAGGCGGACAGGGTTGAATGAGCAGTTCTTC
15	TRBV28	NA	TRBJ1-4	few	CASSFLGGTNEKLFF	TGTGCCAGCAGTTTTTTGGGGGGGACTAATGAAAAACTGTTTTTT
16	TRBV19	NA	TRBJ1-2	NA	CASRFLTDDRSYGYTF	TGTGCCAGTAGGTTCCTCACCGATGACAGGAGCTATGGCTACACCTTC
15	TRBV7-2	TRBD1	TRBJ2-7	few	CASSSRQGPTYEQYF	TGTGCCAGCAGCTCACGACAGGGGCCTACCTACGAGCAGTACTTC